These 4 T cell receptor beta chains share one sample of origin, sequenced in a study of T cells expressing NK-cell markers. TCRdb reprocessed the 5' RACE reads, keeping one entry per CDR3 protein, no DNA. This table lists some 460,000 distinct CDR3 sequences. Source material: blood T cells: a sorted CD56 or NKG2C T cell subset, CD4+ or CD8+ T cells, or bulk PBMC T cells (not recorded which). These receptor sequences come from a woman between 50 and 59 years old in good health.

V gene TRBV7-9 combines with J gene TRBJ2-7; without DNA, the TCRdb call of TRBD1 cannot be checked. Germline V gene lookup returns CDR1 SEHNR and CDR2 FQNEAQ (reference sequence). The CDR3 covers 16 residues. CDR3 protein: CASSLTQGLSSYEQYF.

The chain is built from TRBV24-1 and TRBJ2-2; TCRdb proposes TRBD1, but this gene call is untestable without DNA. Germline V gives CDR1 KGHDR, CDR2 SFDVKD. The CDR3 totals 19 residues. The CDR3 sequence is CATSGGQGAKSRAGVELFF.

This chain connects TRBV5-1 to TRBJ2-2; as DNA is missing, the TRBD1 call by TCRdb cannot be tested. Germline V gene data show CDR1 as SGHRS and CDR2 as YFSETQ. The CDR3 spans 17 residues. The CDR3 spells CASSLAPDRSDTGELFF.

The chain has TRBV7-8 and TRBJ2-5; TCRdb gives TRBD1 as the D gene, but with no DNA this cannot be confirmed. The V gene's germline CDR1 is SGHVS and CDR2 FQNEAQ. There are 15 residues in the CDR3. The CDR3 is CASSPGAPTQETQYF.